This T cell receptor (beta chain) was identified during a study of T cell responses to AZD1222 COVID-19 vaccine. Broader study findings: The number of AZD1222 recipients seropositive at baseline was only 5 to 7.

Germline lookup yields CDR1 MDHEN and CDR2 SYDVKM. V was clipped by 6 bases and J by 6 bases, with 21 bases between them. The CDR3 length is 15 residues. Remarks on this clone: Its matching antigen is unknown.

Clones were read by immunoSEQ multiplex PCR, and TCRdb kept only the in-frame ones, dropping some. The data show over 100,000 clones, just over 90% seen once. V usage is TRBV28 and J usage is TRBJ2-7; TRBD1 or TRBD2 may be the D gene (6 bases each). This TCR was sampled from an adult in good health. The sample consisted of peripheral blood, taken on day 0 of AZD1222 vaccination. The CDR3 loop reads CASSPGGAGRGEQYF. CDR3 nucleotides: TGTGCCAGCAGCCCCGGGGGCGCCGGCCGAGGCGAGCAGTACTTC.